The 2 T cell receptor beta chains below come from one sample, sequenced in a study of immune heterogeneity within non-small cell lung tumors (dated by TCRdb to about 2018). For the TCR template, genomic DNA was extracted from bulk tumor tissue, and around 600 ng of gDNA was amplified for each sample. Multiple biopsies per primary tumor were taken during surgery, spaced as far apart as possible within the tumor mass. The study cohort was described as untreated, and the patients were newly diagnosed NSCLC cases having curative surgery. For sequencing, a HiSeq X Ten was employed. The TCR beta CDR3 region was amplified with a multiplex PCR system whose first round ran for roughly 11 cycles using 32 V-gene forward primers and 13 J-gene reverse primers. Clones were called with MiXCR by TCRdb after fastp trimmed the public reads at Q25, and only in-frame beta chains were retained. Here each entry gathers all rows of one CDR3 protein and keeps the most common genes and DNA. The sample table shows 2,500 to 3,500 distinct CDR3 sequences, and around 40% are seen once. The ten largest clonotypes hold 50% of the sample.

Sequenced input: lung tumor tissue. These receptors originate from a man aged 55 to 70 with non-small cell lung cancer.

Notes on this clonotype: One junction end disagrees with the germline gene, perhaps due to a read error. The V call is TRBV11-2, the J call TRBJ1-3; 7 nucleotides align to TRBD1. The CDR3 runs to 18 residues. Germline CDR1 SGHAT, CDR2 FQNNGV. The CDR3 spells CAELPAAVGQELWEHHIF. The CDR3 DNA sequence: TGTGCGGAGCTGCCAGCAGCGGTCGGACAGGAGCTCTGGGAACACCATATATTT. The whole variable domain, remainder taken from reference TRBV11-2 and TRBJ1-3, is EAGVAQSPRYKIIEKRQSVAFWCNPISGHATLYWYQQILGQGPKLLIQFQNNGVVDDSQLPKDRFSAERLKGVDSTLKIQPAKLEDSAVYLCAELPAAVGQELWEHHIFGEGSWLTVV.

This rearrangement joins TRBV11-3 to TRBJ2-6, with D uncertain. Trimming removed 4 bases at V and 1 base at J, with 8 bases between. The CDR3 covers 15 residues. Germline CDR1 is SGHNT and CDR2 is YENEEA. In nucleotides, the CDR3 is TGTGCCAGCAGCTCCCTGGCTTCTGGGGCCAACGTCCTGACTTTC. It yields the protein CASSSLASGANVLTF.